A single sample gave rise to the 11 T cell receptor beta chains below, sequenced in a study of blood T cell repertoires in COVID-19. TCRdb keeps only in-frame clones here, not all; method: immunoSEQ multiplex PCR. The sample lists roughly 53,000 clones; 87% were seen once. The specimen was peripheral blood. The receptors shown here come from a woman aged 80 or older with COVID-19, enrolled during active disease.

As concerns this clone: One end of the junction fails to match germline, which may point to a read error. This chain uses TRBV7-2 with TRBJ2-2; the D is unclear. The CDR3 is 15 amino acids. Germline CDR1 and CDR2: SGHTA and FQGNSA. CDR3 region: CASSLVGQYTGELFF. CDR3 nucleotide sequence: TGTGCCAGCAGCTTAGTGGGCCAGTACACGGGGGAGCTGTTTTTT.

In nucleotides, the CDR3 is TGTGCCAGCAGTGCCAGACAGACAAGCCTATCCTACGAGCAGTACTTC. Translation: CASSARQTSLSYEQYF. The chain carries TRBV6-1 and TRBJ2-7; D perhaps matches TRBD1 (5 bases). The CDR3 is made up of 16 amino acids. Per the germline V gene, CDR1 is MNHNS and CDR2 is SASEGT. Trimming cost V 4 bases and J 1 base, with 17 bases left between them.

The chain uses TRBV10-1 and TRBJ1-5; possible D gene TRBD1, 5 bases. The CDR3 is made up of 16 amino acids. Trimming removed 10 bases from V and 4 bases from J, with 23 bases in between. The germline V gene encodes CDR1 WNHNN and CDR2 SYGVQD (reference sequence). DNA for the CDR3: TGCGCCAACGTTACAGGAGGGGCCTCTGAAAATCAGCCCCAGCATTTT. Protein product: CANVTGGASENQPQHF.

There are a few counts of this clone. The V and J genes are TRBV2 and TRBJ1-6; D gene ambiguous. The germline V and J ends were trimmed by 7 bases and 11 bases, with 12 bases remaining between them. Germline V gene lookup returns CDR1 SNHLY and CDR2 FYNNEI. CDR3 length: 12 residues. CDR3 in DNA: TGTGCCAGCAATCCAGGCTCTACACCCCTCCACTTT. Its translation: CASNPGSTPLHF.

The rearrangement uses TRBV18 and TRBJ2-7; 7 bases agree with TRBD1. J gave up 3 bases and V 3 bases, and 8 bases lay outside the gene matches. This CDR3 comprises 15 residues. Germline CDR1 reads KGHSH; CDR2 reads LQKENI. CDR3 region: CASSPRQGEVYEQYF. CDR3 sequence (DNA): TGTGCCAGCTCACCGAGACAGGGAGAGGTCTACGAGCAGTACTTC.

The CDR3 DNA reads as TGTGCCAGCAGTGAAGGGAGAGAACTGTTTTTT. Its protein is CASSEGRELFF. The genes are TRBV28 and TRBJ1-4; unclear D gene. This CDR3 has 11 residues. Trimming stripped 5 bases from V and 12 bases from J, with 10 bases between. From germline, CDR1 is MDHEN and CDR2 SYDVKM.

J is TRBJ2-7 and V is TRBV2; 8 bases are shared with TRBD1. The CDR3 has 14 residues. After removal of 9 bases from V and 6 bases from J, the junction contained 13 bases not matched to a gene. Germline V gene lookup returns CDR1 SNHLY and CDR2 FYNNEI. This CDR3 reads CASADRGFSREQYF. CDR3 sequence (DNA): TGTGCCAGTGCTGACAGGGGTTTTTCGCGCGAGCAGTACTTC.

This chain links TRBV5-1 with TRBJ2-1, with D maybe TRBD1 (5 bases). Between the trimmed V and J ends, which lost 3 bases and 2 bases, there was a span of 9 bases. Germline V gene data show CDR1 as SGHRS and CDR2 as YFSETQ. There are 14 residues in the CDR3. The CDR3 protein is CASSSTVPYNEQFF. CDR3 DNA: TGCGCCAGCAGCTCGACAGTCCCCTACAATGAGCAGTTCTTC. The full variable domain, rest sourced from reference TRBV5-1 and TRBJ2-1, is KAGVTQTPRYLIKTRGQQVTLSCSPISGHRSVSWYQQTPGQGLQFLFEYFSETQRNKGNFPGRFSGRQFSNSRSEMNVSTLELGDSALYLCASSSTVPYNEQFFGPGTRLTVL.

The V and J genes are TRBV2 and TRBJ1-6; 8 nucleotides match TRBD1. Germline loops: CDR1 SNHLY, CDR2 FYNNEI. The CDR3 is made up of 14 amino acids. V dropped 7 bases and J dropped 10; count of bases not matched to a gene: 9. CDR3 amino acids: CASIDRGEGSPLHF. CDR3 coding DNA: TGTGCCAGCATCGACAGGGGTGAGGGATCACCCCTCCACTTT.

This chain links TRBV5-1 with TRBJ2-5; D is ambiguous. Trimming removed 3 bases at V and 4 bases at J, with 13 bases between. The CDR3 runs 14 residues. Germline-derived CDR1 and CDR2 are SGHRS and YFSETQ. This chain's CDR3 is CASSSIRGIETQYF. The CDR3 DNA is TGCGCCAGCAGCTCGATCCGAGGTATAGAGACCCAGTACTTC.

The gene calls are TRBV2 and TRBJ1-2, with a possible D match to TRBD1 (5 bases). The CDR3 has 13 residues. Germline V gene data show CDR1 as SNHLY and CDR2 as FYNNEI. V lost 6 bases, J lost 0 bases, and 8 bases lay in between. The CDR3 spells CASSSRANYGYTF. The CDR3 coding sequence is TGTGCCAGCAGCTCCAGGGCTAACTATGGCTACACCTTC.